This T cell receptor beta chain appears in the sequencing data of a study of technical replicates of blood from a few donors (dated by TCRdb to the late 2010s). A word on this clone: The target of this receptor is not known. One junction end does not reproduce the germline sequence, and a read error may be involved.

The library was obtained by the immunoSEQ multiplex PCR assay. In its TCRdb copy, this immuneACCESS table keeps in-frame sequences only and misses some clones. Where compared with another copy, unresolved V genes explain less than half of these, and the others have no known cause. Across this sample there are 55,000 to 75,000 clones, with approximately 86% seen only once. The leading ten clones occupy more than 5% of the sample. Spanning cysteine to phenylalanine, the CDR3 consists of 12 amino acids. Only the CDR3 part of the read is kept: 36 bases, read in frame from the first base. Reading the germline V gene gives CDR1 MNHEY and CDR2 SVGAGI.

The chain employs TRBV6-5 and TRBJ1-2; the central 11 bases match TRBD1. The sample was PBMCs. This TCR came from a human donor in good health. Some clones in this sample may be carry-over from other donors' samples. The nucleotide sequence reads as follows: TGTGCCAGCAGTTACGGCGGACAGGGGGCCGTCTTC. This encodes CASSYGGQGAVF.